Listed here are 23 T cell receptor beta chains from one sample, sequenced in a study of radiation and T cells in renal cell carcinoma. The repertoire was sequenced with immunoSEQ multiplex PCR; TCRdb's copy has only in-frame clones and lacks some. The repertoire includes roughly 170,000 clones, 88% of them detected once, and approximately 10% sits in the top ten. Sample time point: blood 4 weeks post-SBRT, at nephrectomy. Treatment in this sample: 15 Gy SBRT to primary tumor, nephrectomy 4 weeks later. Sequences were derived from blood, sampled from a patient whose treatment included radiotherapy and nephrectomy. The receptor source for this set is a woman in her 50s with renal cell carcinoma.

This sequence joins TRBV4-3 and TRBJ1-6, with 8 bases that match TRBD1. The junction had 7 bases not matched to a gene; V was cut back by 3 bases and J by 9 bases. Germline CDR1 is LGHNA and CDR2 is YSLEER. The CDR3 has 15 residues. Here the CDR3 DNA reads TGCGCCAGCAGCCAGCAACCAGGGGGCAGTTCACCCCTCCACTTT. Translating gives CASSQQPGGSSPLHF.

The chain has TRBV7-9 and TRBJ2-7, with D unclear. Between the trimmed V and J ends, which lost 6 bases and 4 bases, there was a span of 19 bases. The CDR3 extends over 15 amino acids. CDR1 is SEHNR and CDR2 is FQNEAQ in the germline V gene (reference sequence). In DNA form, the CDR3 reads TGTGCCAGCAGTTCTCCTGACAACACTGGTTACGAGCAGTACTTC. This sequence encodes CASSSPDNTGYEQYF. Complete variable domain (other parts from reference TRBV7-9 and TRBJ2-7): DTGVSQNPRHKITKRGQNVTFRCDPISEHNRLYWYRQTLGQGPEFLTYFQNEAQLEKSRLLSDRFSAERPKGSFSTLEIQRTEQGDSAMYLCASSSPDNTGYEQYFGPGTRLTVT.

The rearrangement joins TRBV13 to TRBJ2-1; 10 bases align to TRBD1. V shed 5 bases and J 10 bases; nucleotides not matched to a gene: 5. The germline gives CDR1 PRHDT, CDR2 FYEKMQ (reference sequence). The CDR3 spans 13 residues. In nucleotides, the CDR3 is TGTGCCAGCAGCCCCGACAGGGGGCGCGAGCAGTTCTTC. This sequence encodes CASSPDRGREQFF. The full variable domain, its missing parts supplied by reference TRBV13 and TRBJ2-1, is AAGVIQSPRHLIKEKRETATLKCYPIPRHDTVYWYQQGPGQDPQFLISFYEKMQSDKGSIPDRFSAQQFSDYHSELNMSSLELGDSALYFCASSPDRGREQFFGPGTRLTVL.

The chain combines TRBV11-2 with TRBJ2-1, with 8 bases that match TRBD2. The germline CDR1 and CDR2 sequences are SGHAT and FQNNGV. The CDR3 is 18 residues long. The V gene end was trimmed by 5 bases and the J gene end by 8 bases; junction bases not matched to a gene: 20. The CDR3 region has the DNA TGTGCCAGCAGCCCTAGGCGCCGGTCAGCGGGGGCCTCCCATGAGCAGTTCTTC. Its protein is CASSPRRRSAGASHEQFF. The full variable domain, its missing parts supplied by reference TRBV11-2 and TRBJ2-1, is EAGVAQSPRYKIIEKRQSVAFWCNPISGHATLYWYQQILGQGPKLLIQFQNNGVVDDSQLPKDRFSAERLKGVDSTLKIQPAKLEDSAVYLCASSPRRRSAGASHEQFFGPGTRLTVL.

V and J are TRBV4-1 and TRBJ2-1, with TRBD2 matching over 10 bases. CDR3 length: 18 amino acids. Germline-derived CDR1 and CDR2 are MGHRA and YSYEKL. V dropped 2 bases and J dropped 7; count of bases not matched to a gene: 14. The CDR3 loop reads CASSQLPSGGGLVNEQFF. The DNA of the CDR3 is TGCGCCAGCAGCCAACTTCCTAGCGGGGGCGGTTTGGTGAATGAGCAGTTCTTC.

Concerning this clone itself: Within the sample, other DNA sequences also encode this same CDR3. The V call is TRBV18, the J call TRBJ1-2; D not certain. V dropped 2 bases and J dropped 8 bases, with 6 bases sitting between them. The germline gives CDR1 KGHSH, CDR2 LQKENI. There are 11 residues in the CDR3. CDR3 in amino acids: CASSPREGYTF. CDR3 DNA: TGTGCCAGCTCACCAAGAGAGGGCTACACCTTC.

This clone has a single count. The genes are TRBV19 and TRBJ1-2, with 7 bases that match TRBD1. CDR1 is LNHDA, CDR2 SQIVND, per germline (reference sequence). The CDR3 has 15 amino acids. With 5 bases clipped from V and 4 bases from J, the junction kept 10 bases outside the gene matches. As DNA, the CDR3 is TGTGCCAGTAGTGCGACTTGGGACAGTTCCTATGGCTACACCTTC. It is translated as CASSATWDSSYGYTF.

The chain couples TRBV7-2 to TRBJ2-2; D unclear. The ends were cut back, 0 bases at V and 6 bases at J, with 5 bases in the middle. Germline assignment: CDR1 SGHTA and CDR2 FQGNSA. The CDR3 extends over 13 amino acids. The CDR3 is CASSLASPGELFF. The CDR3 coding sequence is TGTGCCAGCAGCTTAGCTAGCCCCGGGGAGCTGTTTTTT.

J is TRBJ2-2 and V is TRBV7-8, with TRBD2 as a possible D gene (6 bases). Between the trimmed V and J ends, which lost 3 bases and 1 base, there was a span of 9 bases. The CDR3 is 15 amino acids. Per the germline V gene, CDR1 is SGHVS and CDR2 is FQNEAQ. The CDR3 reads CASSFSGGNTGELFF. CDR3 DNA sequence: TGTGCCAGCAGCTTTTCCGGGGGGAACACCGGGGAGCTGTTTTTT. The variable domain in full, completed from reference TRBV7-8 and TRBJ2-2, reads GAGVSQSPRYKVAKRGQDVALRCDPISGHVSLFWYQQALGQGPEFLTYFQNEAQLDKSGLPSDRFFAERPEGSVSTLKIQRTQQEDSAVYLCASSFSGGNTGELFFGEGSRLTVL.

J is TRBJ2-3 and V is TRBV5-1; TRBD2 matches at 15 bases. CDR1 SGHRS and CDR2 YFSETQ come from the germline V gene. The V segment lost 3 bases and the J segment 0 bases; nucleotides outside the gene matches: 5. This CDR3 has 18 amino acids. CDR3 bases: TGCGCCAGCAGCTACGGACTAGCGGGGGGGACTAGCACAGATACGCAGTATTTT. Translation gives CASSYGLAGGTSTDTQYF.

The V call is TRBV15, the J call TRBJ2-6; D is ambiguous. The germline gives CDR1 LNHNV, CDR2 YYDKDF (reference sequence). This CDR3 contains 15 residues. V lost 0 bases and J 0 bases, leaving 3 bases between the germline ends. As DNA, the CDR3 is TGTGCCACCAGCAGAGACACCTCTGGGGCCAACGTCCTGACTTTC. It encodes CATSRDTSGANVLTF. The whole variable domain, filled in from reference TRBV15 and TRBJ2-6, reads DAMVIQNPRYQVTQFGKPVTLSCSQTLNHNVMYWYQQKSSQAPKLLFHYYDKDFNNEADTPDNFQSRRPNTSFCFLDIRSPGLGDTAMYLCATSRDTSGANVLTFGAGSRLTVL.

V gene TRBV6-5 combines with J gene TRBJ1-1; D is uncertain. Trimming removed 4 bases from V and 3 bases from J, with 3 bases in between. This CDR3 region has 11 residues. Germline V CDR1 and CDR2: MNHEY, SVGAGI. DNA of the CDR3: TGTGCCAGCAGTTCGGACACTGAAGCTTTCTTT. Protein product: CASSSDTEAFF.

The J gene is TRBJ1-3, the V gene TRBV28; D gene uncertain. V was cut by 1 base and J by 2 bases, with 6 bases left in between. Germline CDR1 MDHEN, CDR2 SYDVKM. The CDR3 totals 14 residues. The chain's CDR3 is CASSLYRTGNTIYF. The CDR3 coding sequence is TGTGCCAGCAGTTTATATAGAACTGGAAACACCATATATTTT.

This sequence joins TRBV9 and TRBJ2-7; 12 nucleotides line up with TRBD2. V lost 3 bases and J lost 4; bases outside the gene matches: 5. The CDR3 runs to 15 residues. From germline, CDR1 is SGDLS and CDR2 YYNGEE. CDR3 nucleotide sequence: TGTGCCAGCAGCGCTGAGACTAGCGGGGGTTACGAGCAGTACTTC. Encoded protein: CASSAETSGGYEQYF.

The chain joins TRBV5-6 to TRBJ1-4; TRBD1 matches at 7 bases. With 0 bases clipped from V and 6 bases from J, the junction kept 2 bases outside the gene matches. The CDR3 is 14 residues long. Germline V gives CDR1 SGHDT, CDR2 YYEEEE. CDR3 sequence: CASSLGRGYEKLFF. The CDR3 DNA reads TGTGCCAGCAGCTTGGGCAGGGGGTATGAAAAACTGTTTTTT.

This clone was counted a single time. The CDR3 region is CASSVGGEEQFF. The CDR3 nucleotides read TGTGCCAGCAGCGTAGGGGGGGAAGAGCAGTTCTTC. The chain recombines TRBV9 with TRBJ2-1; maybe TRBD2 (6 bases). Trimming stripped 0 bases from V and 10 bases from J, with 8 bases between. CDR1 is SGDLS and CDR2 is YYNGEE in the germline V gene. This CDR3 comprises 12 residues. The whole variable domain, filled in from reference TRBV9 and TRBJ2-1, reads DSGVTQTPKHLITATGQRVTLRCSPRSGDLSVYWYQQSLDQGLQFLIQYYNGEERAKGNILERFSAQQFPDLHSELNLSSLELGDSALYFCASSVGGEEQFFGPGTRLTVL.

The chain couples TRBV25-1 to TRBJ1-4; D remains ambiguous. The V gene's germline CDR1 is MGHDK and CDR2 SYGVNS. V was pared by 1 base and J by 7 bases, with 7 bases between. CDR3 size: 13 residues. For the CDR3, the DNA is TGTGCCAGCAGTGAATGGGGAATTGAAAAACTGTTTTTT. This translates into CASSEWGIEKLFF.

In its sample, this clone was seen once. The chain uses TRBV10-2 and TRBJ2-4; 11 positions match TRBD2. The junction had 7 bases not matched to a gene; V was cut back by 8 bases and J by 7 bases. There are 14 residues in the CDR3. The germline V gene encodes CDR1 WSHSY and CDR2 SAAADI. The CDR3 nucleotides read TGCGCCAGCGGCCCCCCTAGCGGGGGGAACATTCAGTACTTC. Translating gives CASGPPSGGNIQYF.

The CDR3, as DNA: TGTGCCAGCAGGGCGTCGGGCAGCCGGTACGAGCAGTACTTC. It is translated as CASRASGSRYEQYF. This sequence joins TRBV6-1 and TRBJ2-7; D gene uncertain. CDR1 and CDR2 (germline): MNHNS, SASEGT. V dropped 6 bases and J dropped 4 bases, with 16 bases sitting between them. The CDR3 has 14 residues.

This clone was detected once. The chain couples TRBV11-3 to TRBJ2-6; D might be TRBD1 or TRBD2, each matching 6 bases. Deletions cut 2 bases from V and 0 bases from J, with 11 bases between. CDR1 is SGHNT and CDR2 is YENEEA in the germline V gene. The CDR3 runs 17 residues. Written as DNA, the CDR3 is TGTGCCAGCAGCTTAACGGGGGACACCTCTGGGGCCAACGTCCTGACTTTC. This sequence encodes CASSLTGDTSGANVLTF.

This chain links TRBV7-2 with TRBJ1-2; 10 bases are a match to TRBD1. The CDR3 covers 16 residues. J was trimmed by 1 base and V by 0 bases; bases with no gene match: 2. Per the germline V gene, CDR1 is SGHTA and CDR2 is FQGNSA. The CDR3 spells CASSLADRGGNYGYTF. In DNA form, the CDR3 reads TGTGCCAGCAGCTTAGCGGACAGGGGGGGTAACTATGGCTACACCTTC.

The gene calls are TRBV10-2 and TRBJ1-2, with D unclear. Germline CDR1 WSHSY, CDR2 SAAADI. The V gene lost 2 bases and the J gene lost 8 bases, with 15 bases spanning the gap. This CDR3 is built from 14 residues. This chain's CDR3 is CASSENSRDRGYTF. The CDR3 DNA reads TGCGCCAGCAGTGAGAACAGTAGGGATCGGGGCTACACCTTC.

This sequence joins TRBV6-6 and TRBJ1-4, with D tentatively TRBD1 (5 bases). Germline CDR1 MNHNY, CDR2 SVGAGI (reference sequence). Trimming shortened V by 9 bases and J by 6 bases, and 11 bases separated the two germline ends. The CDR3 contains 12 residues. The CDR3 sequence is CASRQWDEKLFF. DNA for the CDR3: TGTGCCAGTCGACAGTGGGATGAAAAACTGTTTTTT.